This section outlines one T cell receptor beta chain sequence together with its context. Its antigen is not known. This CDR3 has 17 amino acids. Trimming took off 5 bases at V and 0 bases at J, with 17 bases between the two ends. Germline V CDR1 and CDR2: LNHDA, SQIVND (reference sequence). The table came from immunoSEQ multiplex PCR; TCRdb's copy has only in-frame clones and leaves some out. Seen here are 200,000 to 250,000 clones, roughly 70% observed once, and the top ten hold 15%. This entry comes from a study of cytotoxic CD8 clonotypes in ibrutinib-treated CLL. About the research overall: Patients: 11 relapsed/refractory, some 15 treatment-naive, 17 IGHV unmutated. Productive templates per sample averaged approximately 240,000; productive rearrangements, 94,082. Study-wide points: At progression, clonality fell back toward baseline after rising at ibrutinib response. Circulating CD8+ T-cell counts were tracked by baseline clonality, which exceeded that of age-matched healthy donors.

This chain uses TRBV19 with TRBJ1-5, with D perhaps TRBD1 (5 bases). This clonotype was obtained from a human donor with chronic lymphocytic leukemia. The sequencing here drew on PBMCs, taken after 24 months of ibrutinib treatment. The CDR3 DNA reads TGTGCCAGTAGTGGAACGGGACTTTCGAATAGCAATCAGCCCCAGCATTTT. Residues: CASSGTGLSNSNQPQHF. Full variable domain (outside the CDR3, taken from reference TRBV19 and TRBJ1-5): DGGITQSPKYLFRKEGQNVTLSCEQNLNHDAMYWYRQDPGQGLRLIYYSQIVNDFQKGDIAEGYSVSREKKESFPLTVTSAQKNPTAFYLCASSGTGLSNSNQPQHFGDGTRLSIL.